This TCR beta chain appears in the sequencing data of a study of CD8 T cells in Susac syndrome. CD8+ and CD4+ T cells from blood underwent TCR beta sequencing. The V gene lost 6 bases and the J gene lost 5 bases, with 18 bases spanning the gap. This CDR3 is built from 15 residues. CDR1 and CDR2 (germline): SGHKS, YYEKEE (reference sequence). This clonotype was seen a single time. Roughly 0.45 to 1 ug RNA was reverse transcribed with random hexamers. MiXCR was run by TCRdb on the immunoSEQ multiplex PCR reads, yielding one entry per CDR3 protein. The sample has about 300,000 distinct CDR3 sequences, around 89% seen once; the top ten hold 0.18%.

This rearrangement joins TRBV5-5 to TRBJ2-1, with a weak D call TRBD2 (5 bases). This clonotype originated in a human donor with multiple sclerosis. Sequenced sample: CD8+ T cells from PBMCs. As DNA, the CDR3 is TGTGCCAGCACCACTTGGGCTAGCTGGGACAATGAGCAGTTCTTC. This encodes CASTTWASWDNEQFF.